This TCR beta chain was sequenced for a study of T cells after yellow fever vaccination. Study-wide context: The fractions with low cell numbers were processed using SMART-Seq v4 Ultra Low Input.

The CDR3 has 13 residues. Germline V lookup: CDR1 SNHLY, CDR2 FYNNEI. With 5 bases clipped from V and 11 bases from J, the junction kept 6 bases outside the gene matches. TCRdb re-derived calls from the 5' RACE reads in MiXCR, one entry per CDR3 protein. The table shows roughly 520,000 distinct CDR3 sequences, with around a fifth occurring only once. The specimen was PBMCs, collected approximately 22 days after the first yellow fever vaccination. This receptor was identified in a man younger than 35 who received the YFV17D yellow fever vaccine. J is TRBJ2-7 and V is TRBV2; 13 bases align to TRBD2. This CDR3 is CASSRGLAGTKYF. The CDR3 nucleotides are TGTGCCAGCAGTAGGGGACTAGCGGGAACTAAGTACTTC.